This T cell receptor beta chain stems from a study of blood T cell repertoires in COVID-19. About the research overall: Italy, Spain and the United States were the sources of the convalescent and acute COVID-19 samples. Sources were T cells, B-cell-depleted T cells, or PBMCs; the material itself was cDNA or gDNA.

As originally analysed: Reference gene primer amplification yielded estimated nucleated cell counts. Only in-frame clones appear in the TCRdb table, and some are missing; sequencing was by immunoSEQ multiplex PCR. V and J calls plus clone size are reproduced from that table; the DNA served to infer D and trimming. Of more than 200,000 clones listed, 88% were seen once; the top ten hold over 1.5%. This CDR3 has 15 amino acids. Deletions cut 5 bases from V and 3 bases from J, with 13 bases between. CDR1 is SGHTA, CDR2 FQGNSA, per germline. The rearrangement uses TRBV7-2 and TRBJ2-2; D perhaps matches TRBD1 (6 bases). The sequence was collected from a man between 65 and 79 years old with acute or convalescent COVID-19. The sample taken for sequencing was peripheral blood. The CDR3 is CASSLQGVDTGELFF. In DNA form, the CDR3 reads TGTGCCAGCAGCCTACAGGGAGTCGACACCGGGGAGCTGTTTTTT.